This TCR beta chain is from a study of blood T cell repertoires in COVID-19 (TCRdb year 2020). The study in broad terms: Collaborator samples came from the United States, Italy and Spain and covered acute and convalescent phases of COVID-19. The dataset comprised deeply sampled blood TCRbeta repertoires from subjects exposed to, actively infected with, or recovered from COVID-19. Sample metadata almost always included a de-identified subject ID, COVID-19 status, age in years and sex. Where available, HLA class I and class II types were taken from metadata supplied by the sample provider and were not determined by assay-based typing. The repertoires were released in a freely available public database intended as a resource for research on the immune response to SARS-CoV-2. The samples were drawn from two sources: the first 160 participants of the ongoing ImmuneRACE study, and over 1,000 subjects contributed by 6 global collaborators. The prospective study material was composed of cDNA or gDNA derived from T cells, B-cell-depleted T cells, or PBMCs. The research as a whole found: How much clinical and demographic metadata was included differed by source and by participant, and the metadata was provided uncurated.

The immunoSEQ Assay, a bias-controlled multiplex PCR, was used to amplify TCRbeta CDR3 regions from genomic DNA. Concerning the study's data processing: The number of nucleated cells in each sample was estimated from the amplification of reference gene primers within the assay. Sequence reads were collapsed and filtered to measure the absolute abundance of every unique TCRbeta CDR3 rearrangement. For each sample, productive Simpson clonality was calculated as the square root of Simpson's diversity index over productive rearrangements. This immuneACCESS table, as held by TCRdb, lists in-frame sequences with V and J called but not all clones. Of the missing ones, under half trace to an unresolved V gene in checked studies; the others have no known cause. V and J calls and clone size are as listed in that table; D and trimming were resolved from the DNA. Counted in this sample were 150,000 to 160,000 clones; 75% to 85% of them appeared once. Around 9.8% of the sample is in the top ten clones.

From a lookup of the germline V gene, CDR1 and CDR2 are SGDLS and YYNGEE. At the junction V is shortened by 1 base and J by 0 bases, with 5 bases in between. Spanning cysteine to phenylalanine, the CDR3 consists of 14 amino acids. CDR3 DNA is the only sequence kept; it has 42 bases, read in frame from the first base. The collaborating institutions used their own protocols to collect whole blood in K2EDTA tubes. For TCRbeta analysis, collaborators shipped samples as frozen whole blood, isolated PBMCs, or DNA extracted from either of those sample types. This clone turned up a few times. Its antigen target is currently unknown. No qualities accompany the bases; no much larger clone lies one base away.

The specimen sequenced was peripheral blood. Recombination connected TRBV9 to TRBJ1-3; no D gene call is confident. This clonotype was sampled from a woman between 45 and 60 years old with acute or convalescent COVID-19. DNA sequence: TGTGCCAGCAGCGTACTAGACTCTGGAAACACCATATATTTT. The encoded protein is CASSVLDSGNTIYF. Reference TRBV9 and TRBJ1-3 genes cover what lies past the CDR3, so the full variable domain is DSGVTQTPKHLITATGQRVTLRCSPRSGDLSVYWYQQSLDQGLQFLIQYYNGEERAKGNILERFSAQQFPDLHSELNLSSLELGDSALYFCASSVLDSGNTIYFGEGSWLTVV.